These 3 T cell receptor beta chains share one sample of origin, sequenced in a study of blood T cell repertoires in COVID-19. Using immunoSEQ multiplex PCR, the repertoire was profiled, and TCRdb retains in-frame clones only, with some absent. The sample records over 200,000 clones, 65% to 85% being singletons. The specimen was peripheral blood. These receptors all come from a woman between 25 and 40 years old with COVID-19, enrolled during active disease.

The chain combines TRBV2 with TRBJ2-3, with D unclear. Germline loops: CDR1 SNHLY, CDR2 FYNNEI. The CDR3 spans 15 residues. Trimming cost V 2 bases and J 1 base, with 10 bases left between them. CDR3 coding DNA: TGTGCCAGCAGTGAACGTGGGCTTGGCACAGATACGCAGTATTTT. It yields the protein CASSERGLGTDTQYF.

A single count supports this clone. The chain links TRBV7-9 to TRBJ1-6, with TRBD1 as a possible D gene (5 bases). Looked up from germline, CDR1 is SEHNR and CDR2 is FQNEAQ (reference sequence). V lost 1 base and J 10 bases, leaving 5 bases between the germline ends. The CDR3 is made up of 12 amino acids. CDR3 DNA sequence: TGTGCCAGCAGCTTAGAGGGGTCACCCCTCCACTTT. The encoded protein is CASSLEGSPLHF.

CDR3 amino acids: CASSAMTSSGETQYF. The CDR3 nucleotides are TGTGCCAGCAGCGCGATGACTAGCTCGGGAGAGACCCAGTACTTC. This rearrangement joins TRBV11-1 to TRBJ2-5, with 7 bases matching TRBD2. This CDR3 is built from 15 residues. The germline CDR1 and CDR2 sequences are SGHAT and FQDESV (reference sequence). Trimming took 5 bases from V and 4 from J; bases not matched to a gene: 10.